The 17 T cell receptor beta chains in this list originate from one sample, sequenced in a study of cytomegalovirus exposure and HLA in healthy donors. The PCR used 60 Vbeta and 13 Jbeta primers. The protocol was immunoSEQ multiplex PCR, while the TCRdb copy is restricted to in-frame clones and leaves out a portion. This sample has 100,000 to 150,000 clones, with over 65% found just once. Sequencing input: PBMCs. The receptors here all came from a man in his forties or fifties in good health and CMV-seronegative.

The rearrangement links TRBV20-1 to TRBJ2-7, with D possibly TRBD1 on 5 matching bases. This CDR3 region has 10 residues. From germline, CDR1 is DFQATT and CDR2 SNEGSKA (reference sequence). Trimming shortened V by 6 bases and J by 8 bases, and 11 bases separated the two germline ends. The DNA for the CDR3 is TGCAGTGCCTATGGGGCGAAGCAGTACTTC. It yields the protein CSAYGAKQYF.

Details on this clone: An end of the junction differs from the germline gene, which may be a read error. V gene TRBV11-3 combines with J gene TRBJ1-1, with D possibly matching TRBD1 (5 bases). Germline V gives CDR1 SGHNT, CDR2 YENEEA. The CDR3 covers 13 residues. The CDR3 reads CACSLGANTEAFF. In DNA form, the CDR3 reads TGTGCCTGCAGTCTAGGGGCGAACACTGAAGCTTTCTTT.

The chain recombines TRBV28 with TRBJ2-7; 10 bases agree with TRBD2. Germline trimming cut 2 bases from V and 2 bases from J; bases unmatched to any gene: 6. Looked up from germline, CDR1 is MDHEN and CDR2 is SYDVKM. The CDR3 is 16 residues long. The CDR3 loop is CASSLALSGRTYEQYF. Here the CDR3 DNA reads TGTGCCAGCAGTTTAGCCCTTAGCGGGAGGACCTACGAGCAGTACTTC.

Notes on this clone: At one boundary the junction diverges from the germline segment, which might be a read error. V gene TRBV10-2 combines with J gene TRBJ1-2, with 7 positions matching TRBD1. Germline CDR1 and CDR2: WSHSY and SAAADI. The CDR3 contains 14 residues. The CDR3 is CASTEGAVNYGYTF. CDR3 coding DNA: TGCGCCAGCACTGAGGGGGCCGTCAACTATGGCTACACCTTC.

This clone was counted once. This sequence joins TRBV5-5 and TRBJ2-7; TRBD2 might be the D (6 bases). The CDR3 runs 14 residues. Germline values: CDR1 SGHKS, CDR2 YYEKEE (reference sequence). V lost 0 bases to trimming and J lost 4 bases, with 11 bases between them. CDR3 DNA sequence: TGTGCCAGCAGCTTGGTGGCTAGCGTTTACGAGCAGTACTTC. It encodes CASSLVASVYEQYF.

The rearrangement uses TRBV7-6 and TRBJ1-2; D might be TRBD1 (5 bases). The CDR3 is 13 residues long. V lost 0 bases and J 5 bases, leaving 7 bases between the germline ends. Germline V gives CDR1 SGHVS, CDR2 FNYEAQ. The CDR3: CASSLAGGYGYTF. CDR3 in DNA: TGTGCCAGCAGCTTAGCGGGGGGATATGGCTACACCTTC.

V gene TRBV9 combines with J gene TRBJ2-2; the D gene is possibly TRBD2 (5 bases). Germline V gene sequence: CDR1 SGDLS, CDR2 YYNGEE. V shed 0 bases and J shed 3 bases, with 12 bases lying between them. CDR3 size: 16 residues. CDR3 DNA sequence: TGTGCCAGCAGCGTAGGCCCGGGGATCGACACCGGGGAGCTGTTTTTT. Protein: CASSVGPGIDTGELFF. Based on the CDR3 plus reference TRBV9 and TRBJ2-2, the full variable domain is DSGVTQTPKHLITATGQRVTLRCSPRSGDLSVYWYQQSLDQGLQFLIQYYNGEERAKGNILERFSAQQFPDLHSELNLSSLELGDSALYFCASSVGPGIDTGELFFGEGSRLTVL.

The V gene is TRBV5-8, the J gene TRBJ1-2, with 9 bases that match TRBD1. The V segment lost 4 bases and the J segment 4 bases; nucleotides outside the gene matches: 14. Per the germline V gene, CDR1 is SGHTS and CDR2 is YDEGEE. The CDR3 spans 17 residues. CDR3 coding DNA: TGTGCCAGCAGCCGAACTCTACAGGGGGCGCGGGGCTATGGCTACACCTTC. Protein sequence: CASSRTLQGARGYGYTF.

The gene calls are TRBV4-1 and TRBJ1-3, with D perhaps matching TRBD1 (5 bases). The CDR3 runs to 17 residues. Germline V gene lookup returns CDR1 MGHRA and CDR2 YSYEKL. V lost 0 bases to trimming and J lost 0 bases, with 12 bases between them. The CDR3 loop is CASSQDSGLSSGNTIYF. DNA for the CDR3: TGCGCCAGCAGCCAAGATTCGGGACTTTCCTCTGGAAACACCATATATTTT.

The chain is built from TRBV4-1 and TRBJ2-1, with unresolved D. V was pared by 1 base and J by 1 base, with 8 bases between. This CDR3 spans 15 amino acids. Germline CDR1 reads MGHRA; CDR2 reads YSYEKL. Here the CDR3 DNA reads TGCGCCAGCAGCCAAGGTCTTGCGTCCTACAATGAGCAGTTCTTC. This gives the protein CASSQGLASYNEQFF.

The V gene is TRBV7-9, the J gene TRBJ1-2; maybe TRBD1 (6 bases). Germline V gives CDR1 SEHNR, CDR2 FQNEAQ (reference sequence). The CDR3 loop spans 14 amino acids. V was pared by 5 bases and J by 2 bases, with 12 bases between. The CDR3 region has the DNA TGTGCCAGCAGCCAAGGACAGCGGAACTATGGCTACACCTTC. The encoded protein is CASSQGQRNYGYTF.

The rearrangement links TRBV27 to TRBJ2-5; D gene uncertain. CDR1 and CDR2 (germline): MNHEY, SMNVEV (reference sequence). V shed 2 bases and J shed 0 bases, with 7 bases lying between them. This CDR3 comprises 14 residues. The CDR3 loop is CASSLLAHQETQYF. The CDR3 nucleotides are TGTGCCAGCAGTTTACTGGCACACCAAGAGACCCAGTACTTC.

This clone was observed a few times. The chain carries TRBV27 and TRBJ2-3; D gene unclear. Germline lookup yields CDR1 MNHEY and CDR2 SMNVEV (reference sequence). V lost 1 base, J lost 0 bases, and 5 bases lay in between. CDR3 length: 14 amino acids. The CDR3 DNA sequence: TGTGCCAGCAGTTTATTCAGAAGCACAGATACGCAGTATTTT. Translation: CASSLFRSTDTQYF.

This chain connects TRBV2 to TRBJ2-1, with 12 bases aligning to TRBD2. The germline gives CDR1 SNHLY, CDR2 FYNNEI. This CDR3 has 16 residues. Germline trimming cut 7 bases from V and 4 bases from J; bases unmatched to any gene: 8. CDR3 region: CASNQGLAGPYNEQFF. CDR3 nucleotide sequence: TGTGCCAGCAACCAAGGACTAGCGGGACCGTACAATGAGCAGTTCTTC.

V gene TRBV30 combines with J gene TRBJ2-1, with TRBD2 identical over 11 bases. Germline-derived CDR1 and CDR2 are GTSNPN and SVGIG (reference sequence). The ends lost 5 bases at V and 0 bases at J; junction bases unmatched: 6. The CDR3 is made up of 16 amino acids. CDR3 in DNA: TGTGCCTGGTTGGGACTAGCGGCAAGCTCCTACAATGAGCAGTTCTTC. As protein: CAWLGLAASSYNEQFF.

This clone was observed a few times. This sequence joins TRBV4-1 and TRBJ2-3; possibly TRBD2 for D (6 bases). Germline V gene lookup returns CDR1 MGHRA and CDR2 YSYEKL. Trimming stripped 1 base from V and 3 bases from J, with 11 bases between. The CDR3 spans 15 residues. The CDR3 DNA sequence: TGCGCCAGCAGCCAAGGCCGGGGGTTGACAGATACGCAGTATTTT. Translation gives CASSQGRGLTDTQYF.

The V call is TRBV27, the J call TRBJ2-7; maybe TRBD2 (5 bases). V was trimmed by 4 bases and J by 0 bases, leaving 10 bases between them. CDR1 and CDR2 from the germline V gene are MNHEY and SMNVEV (reference sequence). The CDR3 totals 14 residues. As DNA, the CDR3 is TGTGCCAGCAGTTGGACTTACAACTCCTACGAGCAGTACTTC. This gives the protein CASSWTYNSYEQYF.